This T cell receptor (beta chain) derives from a study of blood T cells in healthy people across ages. The table lists this clonotype with many counts. Antigen unknown. From germline, CDR1 is SGHVS and CDR2 FQNEAQ. This CDR3 has 16 residues. The V end lost 1 base, the J end lost 4 bases, and 11 bases lay between the germline ends. A second roughly 7 to 12 cycle PCR used barcoded and J-beta primers. TCRdb redid the calling of the 5' RACE reads with MiXCR, one entry per CDR3 protein. The sample shows around 1,700,000 distinct CDR3 sequences, 28% of them seen only once. Overall study findings and caveats: Strong correlation existed between TCR beta diversity and naive T cell percentage. Calculation of diversity from one million T cells yielded estimates considered to be underestimates. A roughly linear fall in TCR beta diversity per million T cells was seen with increasing age.

The chain links TRBV7-8 to TRBJ2-6; D not certain. The sequenced sample consisted of blood. The origin of this receptor is a woman in her 30s in good health. CDR3 DNA sequence: TGTGCCAGCAGCTTAGTTGTCGGGTCCGGGGCCAACGTCCTGACTTTC. Encoded protein: CASSLVVGSGANVLTF.